Presented here are 21 T cell receptor beta chains from one specimen sequenced in a study of blood T cells in healthy people across ages. Next came a second PCR, run for about 6 to 12 cycles, which used a sample-barcoded 5' primer along with a J-beta primer mix. TCRdb fed the 5' RACE reads into MiXCR, producing one record per CDR3 protein. Here the sample spans 1.5 million to 2 million distinct CDR3 sequences, roughly 27% being singletons. The sequenced material came from blood. The receptors shown here come from a woman in her thirties in good health.

This clonotype was seen a handful of times. This chain uses TRBV7-2 with TRBJ2-1; 10 positions match TRBD2. CDR3 length: 17 amino acids. With 2 bases clipped from V and 10 bases from J, the junction kept 14 bases outside the gene matches. Germline V gene lookup returns CDR1 SGHTA and CDR2 FQGNSA. CDR3 residues: CASSLIPLAGDPEEQFF. The DNA of the CDR3 is TGTGCCAGCAGCTTAATCCCCCTAGCGGGGGACCCGGAAGAGCAGTTCTTC. Drawing the rest from reference TRBV7-2 and TRBJ2-1, the complete variable domain is GAGVSQSPSNKVTEKGKDVELRCDPISGHTALYWYRQSLGQGLEFLIYFQGNSAPDKSGLPSDRFSAERTGGSVSTLTIQRTQQEDSAVYLCASSLIPLAGDPEEQFFGPGTRLTVL.

This clonotype was counted between two and nine times. J is TRBJ2-3 and V is TRBV20-1, with TRBD2 identical over 8 bases. The CDR3 consists of 17 residues. Germline values: CDR1 DFQATT, CDR2 SNEGSKA (reference sequence). Trimming cost V 8 bases and J 2 bases; bases outside gene matches: 18. The CDR3 region is CSWPLSGAGAPTDTQYF. The CDR3 DNA is TGCAGTTGGCCCCTGAGCGGAGCGGGGGCTCCCACAGATACGCAGTATTTT.

The genes are TRBV3-1 and TRBJ1-2; unclear D gene. Germline lookup yields CDR1 LGHDT and CDR2 YNNKEL (reference sequence). V dropped 0 bases and J dropped 2 bases, with 10 bases sitting between them. The CDR3 runs to 15 residues. CDR3 DNA sequence: TGTGCCAGCAGCCAAGATCCAGGTCGCAACTATGGCTACACCTTC. This encodes CASSQDPGRNYGYTF.

V is TRBV28 and J is TRBJ1-5; D is ambiguous. Germline V CDR1 and CDR2: MDHEN, SYDVKM. V lost 5 bases to trimming and J lost 5 bases, with 13 bases between them. The CDR3 totals 14 residues. DNA of the CDR3: TGTGCCAGCAGTGCGTACTTCCAAGATCAGCCCCAGCATTTT. Its protein product is CASSAYFQDQPQHF.

This clonotype was found many times. The CDR3 is CSVEGERGASSGANVLTF. In nucleotides, the CDR3 is TGCAGCGTTGAAGGGGAGCGGGGGGCCAGTTCTGGGGCCAACGTCCTGACTTTC. The chain recombines TRBV29-1 with TRBJ2-6, with 9 positions matching TRBD2. The trim removed 1 base at V and 1 base at J, leaving 8 bases unmatched. Germline assignment: CDR1 SQVTM and CDR2 ANQGSEA. CDR3 size: 18 residues.

This clonotype was detected ten times or more. V is TRBV7-2 and J is TRBJ1-2; D not certain. Between the trimmed V and J ends, which lost 1 base and 0 bases, there was a span of 12 bases. The germline CDR1 and CDR2 sequences are SGHTA and FQGNSA. The CDR3 loop spans 16 amino acids. This CDR3 is CASSLDSTSSNYGYTF. CDR3 bases: TGTGCCAGCAGCTTAGACTCGACTTCTTCTAACTATGGCTACACCTTC.

This clonotype has only one observation. The chain recombines TRBV20-1 with TRBJ2-4; weak D call: TRBD2 (5 bases). The J call is uncertain, as TRBJ2-7 better fits the DNA end. The CDR3 has 12 amino acids. Germline V lookup: CDR1 DFQATT, CDR2 SNEGSKA (reference sequence). The CDR3 region has the DNA TGCAGTGCTAGGTACGGGATTTACGAGCAGTACTTC. Its protein product is CSARYGIYEQYF.

As concerns this clonotype: This sequence may be a read error, since a much larger clone differs from it by one base. J is TRBJ2-7 and V is TRBV6-6; D is possibly TRBD2 (6 bases). V lost 5 bases to trimming and J lost 1 base, with 18 bases between them. The CDR3 extends over 16 amino acids. Germline CDR1 reads MNHNY; CDR2 reads SVGAGI (reference sequence). CDR3 sequence reads: CASSVGSGTDSYEQYF. The CDR3 region has the DNA TGTGCCAGCAGTGTCGGTTCCGGGACTGATTCCTACGAGCAGTACTTC.

This clonotype appeared a single time. A much larger clone lies a single base off, so this may be a read error. The rearrangement uses TRBV6-5 and TRBJ2-7; the D is unclear. Germline V CDR1 and CDR2: MNHEY, SVGAGI. The length of the CDR3 is 13 residues. For the CDR3, the DNA is TGTGCCAGCAGTTACTCGAACGGCTACGAGCGGTACTTC. This sequence encodes CASSYSNGYERYF.

The rearrangement joins TRBV20-1 to TRBJ2-1, with 8 bases fitting TRBD1. The J segment lost 5 bases and the V segment lost 6 bases, leaving 12 bases of the junction unmatched. This CDR3 has 15 amino acids. Germline assignment: CDR1 DFQATT and CDR2 SNEGSKA (reference sequence). The CDR3 loop is CSASLRTGLDNEQFF. The CDR3 nucleotides are TGCAGTGCCAGTCTCCGGACAGGGTTAGACAATGAGCAGTTCTTC.

This clonotype was counted between two and nine times. The V and J genes are TRBV12-3 or TRBV12-4 and TRBJ1-3; D remains ambiguous. There are 14 residues in the CDR3. The V and J ends lost 1 base and 4 bases respectively, with 8 bases between them. CDR3 sequence reads: CASSLGPGGNTIYF. CDR3 in DNA: TGTGCCAGCAGTTTAGGGCCCGGAGGAAACACCATATATTTT.

This clonotype has only a few counts. The chain employs TRBV5-1 and TRBJ2-5, with 9 bases that match TRBD2. J lost 2 bases, V lost 1 base, and 12 bases had no gene match. The CDR3 sequence is 18 residues long. Germline assignment: CDR1 SGHRS and CDR2 YFSETQ. Here the CDR3 DNA reads TGCGCCAGCAGCTTGTACCTGTCTGCGGGGGGGCGGCAAGAGACCCAGTACTTC. Its translation is CASSLYLSAGGRQETQYF.

Many counts were recorded for this clonotype. This chain connects TRBV4-1 to TRBJ2-1; 9 nucleotides line up with TRBD2. V gave up 3 bases and J gave up 4 bases; unmatched junction bases: 4. This CDR3 comprises 15 residues. Germline values: CDR1 MGHRA, CDR2 YSYEKL. The CDR3 DNA is TGCGCCAGCAGCCAGTTGACTAGCGGTTACAATGAGCAGTTCTTC. It yields the protein CASSQLTSGYNEQFF.

The chain carries TRBV12-3 or TRBV12-4 and TRBJ1-2, with unresolved D. The CDR3 length is 13 residues. Trimming removed 6 bases at V and 3 bases at J, with 11 bases between. This CDR3 reads CASSTTVYYGYTF. The CDR3 DNA reads TGTGCCAGCAGCACGACGGTATACTATGGCTACACCTTC.

V gene TRBV28 combines with J gene TRBJ1-5; 7 bases fit TRBD1. The CDR3 sequence is 15 residues long. With V trimmed by 6 bases and J by 4 bases, 9 bases remained unmatched. Germline lookup yields CDR1 MDHEN and CDR2 SYDVKM. In nucleotides, the CDR3 is TGTGCCAGCAGCAAAGCCGGGACAGCGAATCAGCCCCAGCATTTT. This gives the protein CASSKAGTANQPQHF.

This clonotype was detected a few times. This sequence joins TRBV7-2 and TRBJ2-7; TRBD2 matches at 10 bases. In germline, CDR1 is SGHTA, CDR2 FQGNSA. V lost 7 bases, J lost 4 bases, and 16 bases stayed unmatched. This CDR3 comprises 17 residues. The CDR3 here is CASTPPSGRLGQYEQYF. The CDR3, as DNA: TGTGCCAGCACCCCTCCTAGCGGGAGATTAGGGCAGTACGAGCAGTACTTC.

This clonotype was seen a few times. CDR3 sequence reads: CASRPVVGPRQTQYF. CDR3 coding DNA: TGTGCCAGCAGGCCCGTTGTTGGGCCTAGGCAGACCCAGTACTTC. The chain uses TRBV2 and TRBJ2-7, with D unresolved. The J call may be faulty, since TRBJ2-5 better matches the DNA end. From germline, CDR1 is SNHLY and CDR2 FYNNEI. This CDR3 comprises 15 residues.

The gene calls are TRBV5-1 and TRBJ2-7, with 8 bases fitting TRBD2. After removal of 4 bases from V and 2 bases from J, the junction contained 11 bases not matched to a gene. Germline lookup yields CDR1 SGHRS and CDR2 YFSETQ. The CDR3 has 16 residues. CDR3 coding DNA: TGCGCCAGCAGCCCAGGGTATCGGACTAGCACCTACGAGCAGTACTTC. This codes for CASSPGYRTSTYEQYF.

This clonotype appeared a few times. The V call is TRBV7-9, the J call TRBJ2-7; D call uncertain. Trimming removed 1 base at V and 7 bases at J, with 20 bases between. CDR1 and CDR2 (germline): SEHNR, FQNEAQ (reference sequence). This CDR3 has 16 residues. CDR3 coding DNA: TGTGCCAGCAGCTTAGGAGATACAGTCACTGGCGGTGAGCAGTACTTC. Encoded protein: CASSLGDTVTGGEQYF.

Many counts were recorded for this clonotype. CDR3 in DNA: TGTGCCAGCAGTTACAGGACAGGGAGAAGCTCTGGGGCCAACGTCCTGACTTTC. This codes for CASSYRTGRSSGANVLTF. The rearrangement uses TRBV6-5 and TRBJ2-6, with 8 bases lining up with TRBD1. V shed 2 bases, J shed 0 bases, and the junction held 6 bases outside the gene matches. CDR1 and CDR2 from the germline V gene are MNHEY and SVGAGI. The CDR3 loop spans 18 amino acids.

The chain couples TRBV7-9 to TRBJ2-1; D tentatively fits TRBD1 or TRBD2 (5 bases each). The ends were cut back, 5 bases at V and 9 bases at J, with 17 bases in the middle. CDR3 length: 14 residues. Germline V lookup: CDR1 SEHNR, CDR2 FQNEAQ (reference sequence). CDR3 sequence: CASSPGTVRGEQFF. The CDR3, as DNA: TGTGCCAGCAGCCCGGGGACGGTTCGGGGTGAGCAGTTCTTC.